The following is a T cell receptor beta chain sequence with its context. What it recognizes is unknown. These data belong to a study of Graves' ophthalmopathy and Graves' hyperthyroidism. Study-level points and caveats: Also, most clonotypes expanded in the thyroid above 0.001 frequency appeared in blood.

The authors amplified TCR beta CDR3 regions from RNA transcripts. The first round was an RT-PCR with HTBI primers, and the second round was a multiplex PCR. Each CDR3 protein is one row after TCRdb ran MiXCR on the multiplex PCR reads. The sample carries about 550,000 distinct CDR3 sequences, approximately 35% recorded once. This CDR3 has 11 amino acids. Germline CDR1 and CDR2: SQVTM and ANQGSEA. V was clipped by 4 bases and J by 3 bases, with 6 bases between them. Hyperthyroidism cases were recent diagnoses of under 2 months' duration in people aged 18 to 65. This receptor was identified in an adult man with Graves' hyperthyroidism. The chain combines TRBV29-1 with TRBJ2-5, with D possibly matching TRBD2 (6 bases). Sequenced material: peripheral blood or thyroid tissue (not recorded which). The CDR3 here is CSVAGEETQYF. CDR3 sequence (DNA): TGCAGCGTTGCGGGGGAAGAGACCCAGTACTTC.